Presented here are 28 T cell receptor beta chains from one specimen sequenced in a study of cytomegalovirus exposure and HLA in healthy donors. Generated by immunoSEQ multiplex PCR, the TCRdb table keeps only in-frame clones and is missing some. The repertoire consists of hundreds of thousands of clones, with approximately 86% occurring once and the leading ten covering less than 1.5%. What was sequenced was PBMCs. These receptors originate from a young woman in good health and CMV-seropositive.

This chain links TRBV28 with TRBJ2-3, with a weak D call TRBD2 (5 bases). V was pared by 6 bases and J by 1 base, with 14 bases between. Germline CDR1 reads MDHEN; CDR2 reads SYDVKM. There are 15 residues in the CDR3. The CDR3 spells CASSPKARGTDTQYF. The DNA of the CDR3 is TGTGCCAGCAGCCCTAAGGCGAGGGGCACAGATACGCAGTATTTT.

The chain couples TRBV29-1 to TRBJ2-7; unclear D gene. Germline CDR1 is SQVTM and CDR2 is ANQGSEA. V lost 1 base and J lost 4, with 11 bases in between. The CDR3 contains 13 residues. The CDR3 sequence: CSVEAGRGYEQYF. DNA of the CDR3: TGCAGCGTTGAAGCAGGTCGTGGTTACGAGCAGTACTTC.

This chain joins TRBV13 and TRBJ1-5; TRBD1 is a possible D gene (6 bases). The CDR3 spans 17 residues. Germline CDR1 is PRHDT and CDR2 is FYEKMQ (reference sequence). Trimming stripped 0 bases from V and 3 bases from J, with 15 bases between. CDR3 amino acids: CASSLGSSGQHNQPQHF. CDR3 nucleotide sequence: TGTGCCAGCAGCTTAGGGTCATCTGGACAGCACAATCAGCCCCAGCATTTT.

This clone was observed a single time. DNA of the CDR3: TGTGCCAGCCTAACCCCGGGAGAGACCCAGTACTTC. This gives the protein CASLTPGETQYF. This chain links TRBV6-5 with TRBJ2-5, with D hard to call. With 8 bases removed from V and 4 bases from J, the gap between germline ends came to 11 bases. The CDR3 runs to 12 residues. Germline V gives CDR1 MNHEY, CDR2 SVGAGI.

The chain combines TRBV2 with TRBJ2-3; the D is unclear. V was clipped by 7 bases and J by 2 bases, with 13 bases between them. This CDR3 has 14 residues. Per germline, CDR1 SNHLY and CDR2 FYNNEI. Written as DNA, the CDR3 is TGTGCCAGCAAGAGACTCCGAGACACAGATACGCAGTATTTT. It encodes CASKRLRDTDTQYF. Complete variable domain (other parts from reference TRBV2 and TRBJ2-3): EPEVTQTPSHQVTQMGQEVILRCVPISNHLYFYWYRQILGQKVEFLVSFYNNEISEKSEIFDDQFSVERPDGSNFTLKIRSTKLEDSAMYFCASKRLRDTDTQYFGPGTRLTVL.

In the case of this clone: The germline gene is not matched at one end of the junction; a read error may be the cause. V is TRBV19 and J is TRBJ1-4; no firm D call. CDR3 length equals 11 residues. Germline V gene data show CDR1 as LNHDA and CDR2 as SQIVND (reference sequence). Here the CDR3 DNA reads TGCAAAACCGGAACTAATGAAAAACTGTTTTTT. This translates into CKTGTNEKLFF.

This rearrangement joins TRBV9 to TRBJ2-3; 9 positions match TRBD2. CDR1 and CDR2 (germline): SGDLS, YYNGEE. The V and J ends lost 0 bases and 4 bases, in that order; junction bases with no gene match: 6. This CDR3 has 16 residues. The chain's CDR3 is CASSVVAAGGSDTQYF. CDR3 in DNA: TGTGCCAGCAGCGTAGTCGCAGCGGGAGGCTCAGATACGCAGTATTTT.

V and J are TRBV7-9 and TRBJ2-3; 8 nucleotides align to TRBD2. Germline-derived CDR1 and CDR2 are SEHNR and FQNEAQ (reference sequence). The CDR3 is 15 residues long. V was pared by 5 bases and J by 2 bases, with 6 bases of the junction left unmatched. The CDR3 loop is CASSQVAGNTDTQYF. The DNA for the CDR3 is TGTGCCAGCAGCCAAGTAGCGGGGAACACAGATACGCAGTATTTT. The full variable domain, with the rest looked up from reference TRBV7-9 and TRBJ2-3, is DTGVSQNPRHKITKRGQNVTFRCDPISEHNRLYWYRQTLGQGPEFLTYFQNEAQLEKSRLLSDRFSAERPKGSFSTLEIQRTEQGDSAMYLCASSQVAGNTDTQYFGPGTRLTVL.

As for this clone: The CDR3 does not close with the conserved phenylalanine or tryptophan, likely indicating a read error. The DNA is omitted, as the CDR3 cannot be located on it reliably, and the CDR3 follows TCRdb's listing. This rearrangement joins TRBV3-1 (or the pseudogene TRBV3-2) to TRBJ1-2; TRBD1 is the table's D call and was not checked against the DNA. In germline, CDR1 is LGHDT, CDR2 YNNKEL (reference sequence). The CDR3 is 9 residues long, ends included. The CDR3 sequence: CASSQDIGL.

This clone has just a few counts. The chain combines TRBV9 with TRBJ1-2, with D perhaps TRBD1 (5 bases). The germline gives CDR1 SGDLS, CDR2 YYNGEE. The CDR3 runs 11 residues. V was shortened by 7 bases and J by 5 bases, with 9 bases between the two germline ends. CDR3 residues: CASLGLYGYTF. For the CDR3, the DNA is TGTGCCAGCTTGGGACTGTATGGCTACACCTTC.

V gene TRBV5-1 combines with J gene TRBJ2-1; TRBD2 is a possible D gene (5 bases). V was trimmed by 4 bases and J by 2 bases, leaving 13 bases between them. The V gene's germline CDR1 is SGHRS and CDR2 YFSETQ. The CDR3 contains 15 residues. CDR3 in DNA: TGCGCCAGCAGCCCCGGTCTAGCCCCCTACAATGAGCAGTTCTTC. Its protein is CASSPGLAPYNEQFF.

The gene calls are TRBV19 and TRBJ2-7; TRBD2 agrees at 9 bases. This CDR3 is 18 amino acids long. CDR1 and CDR2 from the germline V gene are LNHDA and SQIVND (reference sequence). The junction had 13 bases not matched to a gene; V was cut back by 4 bases and J by 0 bases. The CDR3 is CASSRAGGDQLSSYEQYF. The DNA of the CDR3 is TGTGCCAGTAGTAGAGCGGGAGGTGATCAACTTAGCTCCTACGAGCAGTACTTC.

V and J are TRBV19 and TRBJ2-1, with 15 bases matching TRBD2. The CDR3 contains 19 residues. Germline CDR1 LNHDA, CDR2 SQIVND (reference sequence). V lost 4 bases to trimming and J lost 4 bases; unmatched junction nucleotides: 11. CDR3 in amino acids: CASSTQGLAGGPRYNEQFF. The CDR3, as DNA: TGTGCCAGTAGTACCCAGGGACTAGCGGGAGGCCCCAGGTACAATGAGCAGTTCTTC.

The chain is built from TRBV27 and TRBJ2-1; TRBD2 might be the D (5 bases). Trimming took 3 bases from V and 8 from J, leaving 14 bases between them. This CDR3 has 14 amino acids. The germline V gene encodes CDR1 MNHEY and CDR2 SMNVEV (reference sequence). This CDR3 reads CASSLRESSDEQFF. Written as DNA, the CDR3 is TGTGCCAGCAGTTTGAGGGAGTCCAGTGATGAGCAGTTCTTC.

V usage is TRBV27 and J usage is TRBJ1-5, with 8 bases that match TRBD1. CDR1 and CDR2 from the germline V gene are MNHEY and SMNVEV (reference sequence). The CDR3 has 15 residues. V gave up 8 bases and J gave up 3 bases; unmatched junction bases: 9. This chain's CDR3 is CASGKDRGLNQPQHF. For the CDR3, the DNA is TGTGCCAGCGGAAAAGACAGGGGCCTCAATCAGCCCCAGCATTTT.

V gene TRBV9 combines with J gene TRBJ2-2, with D maybe TRBD2 (5 bases). The germline V and J ends were trimmed by 3 bases and 5 bases, with 11 bases remaining between them. This CDR3 has 14 amino acids. Germline V gene sequence: CDR1 SGDLS, CDR2 YYNGEE. CDR3 sequence: CASSATLVTGELFF. The CDR3, as DNA: TGTGCCAGCAGCGCAACACTAGTAACCGGGGAGCTGTTTTTT.

This clone showed up just once. This sequence joins TRBV6-1 and TRBJ2-1, with D tentatively TRBD1 (6 bases). CDR3 size: 14 residues. The V end was cut by 6 bases, the J end by 8 bases, with 17 bases between. Per germline, CDR1 MNHNS and CDR2 SASEGT. The CDR3, as DNA: TGTGCCAGCAGGGTATCTGGGGGCCGAGATGAGCAGTTCTTC. Amino acids: CASRVSGGRDEQFF.

CDR3 nucleotide sequence: TGTGCCAGTAGTACCGGACTAGACTCCTACGAGCAGTACTTC. Translating it yields CASSTGLDSYEQYF. The genes are TRBV19 and TRBJ2-7; 7 nucleotides line up with TRBD2. Trimming at V came to 4 bases and at J to 0 bases, leaving 3 bases not matched to a gene. The germline CDR1 and CDR2 sequences are LNHDA and SQIVND (reference sequence). The CDR3 runs to 14 residues.

This clone was detected a few times. The V gene is TRBV28, the J gene TRBJ2-2, with TRBD2 matching 11 bases. After removal of 3 bases from V and 5 bases from J, the junction contained 2 bases not matched to a gene. The germline V gene encodes CDR1 MDHEN and CDR2 SYDVKM. The CDR3 totals 15 residues. The CDR3 region is CASSFRTSGTGELFF. The CDR3 nucleotides read TGTGCCAGCAGTTTTAGGACTAGCGGGACCGGGGAGCTGTTTTTT. The full variable domain, with the rest looked up from reference TRBV28 and TRBJ2-2, is DVKVTQSSRYLVKRTGEKVFLECVQDMDHENMFWYRQDPGLGLRLIYFSYDVKMKEKGDIPEGYSVSREKKERFSLILESASTNQTSMYLCASSFRTSGTGELFFGEGSRLTVL.

V and J are TRBV9 and TRBJ2-2; 7 bases agree with TRBD2. This CDR3 comprises 15 residues. From germline, CDR1 is SGDLS and CDR2 YYNGEE. The V gene end was trimmed by 0 bases and the J gene end by 4 bases; junction bases not matched to a gene: 3. CDR3 residues: CASSVVGRPTGELFF. In nucleotides, the CDR3 is TGTGCCAGCAGCGTAGTCGGGAGGCCCACCGGGGAGCTGTTTTTT. The full variable domain, completed using reference TRBV9 and TRBJ2-2, is DSGVTQTPKHLITATGQRVTLRCSPRSGDLSVYWYQQSLDQGLQFLIQYYNGEERAKGNILERFSAQQFPDLHSELNLSSLELGDSALYFCASSVVGRPTGELFFGEGSRLTVL.

The gene calls are TRBV5-1 and TRBJ2-7; the match to TRBD2 covers 11 bases. Germline V gene lookup returns CDR1 SGHRS and CDR2 YFSETQ. This CDR3 is built from 16 residues. With 0 bases clipped from V and 4 bases from J, the junction kept 6 bases outside the gene matches. The CDR3 loop is CASSLVRASGRYEQYF. CDR3 bases: TGCGCCAGCAGCTTGGTTAGGGCTAGCGGGAGGTACGAGCAGTACTTC. Full variable domain (outside the CDR3, taken from reference TRBV5-1 and TRBJ2-7): KAGVTQTPRYLIKTRGQQVTLSCSPISGHRSVSWYQQTPGQGLQFLFEYFSETQRNKGNFPGRFSGRQFSNSRSEMNVSTLELGDSALYLCASSLVRASGRYEQYFGPGTRLTVT.

V usage is TRBV27 and J usage is TRBJ2-5; 8 nucleotides align to TRBD2. V lost 5 bases to trimming and J lost 0 bases; unmatched junction nucleotides: 8. The CDR3 contains 16 residues. The V gene's germline CDR1 is MNHEY and CDR2 SMNVEV (reference sequence). CDR3 coding DNA: TGTGCCAGCAGTCCCTTCAAGCGGGGGTACCAAGAGACCCAGTACTTC. As protein: CASSPFKRGYQETQYF.

This chain connects TRBV28 to TRBJ1-5; a weak D match, TRBD1 (5 bases). The CDR3 covers 14 residues. The germline V gene encodes CDR1 MDHEN and CDR2 SYDVKM. V was clipped by 4 bases and J by 3 bases, with 10 bases between them. The CDR3, as DNA: TGTGCCAGCAGTTCAGGACATCCCAATCAGCCCCAGCATTTT. This encodes CASSSGHPNQPQHF.

V and J are TRBV19 and TRBJ1-1; D unresolved. V lost 9 bases, J lost 1 base, and 6 bases lay in between. This CDR3 is 11 amino acids long. CDR1 LNHDA and CDR2 SQIVND come from the germline V gene (reference sequence). The CDR3 here is CASTQNTEAFF. CDR3 sequence (DNA): TGTGCCAGCACACAGAACACTGAAGCTTTCTTT.

This chain joins TRBV6-1 and TRBJ2-3; 11 nucleotides line up with TRBD2. The junction had 3 bases not matched to a gene; V was cut back by 4 bases and J by 0 bases. CDR1 and CDR2 from the germline V gene are MNHNS and SASEGT. This CDR3 comprises 16 residues. The CDR3 region has the DNA TGTGCCAGCAGTGGTCGACTAGCGGGGAGCACAGATACGCAGTATTTT. It specifies CASSGRLAGSTDTQYF.

With respect to this clone: A much larger clone sits a single nucleotide away, making a read error possible. The genes are TRBV10-2 and TRBJ2-1; 11 bases map to TRBD2. Germline CDR1 reads WSHSY; CDR2 reads SAAADI. The CDR3 extends over 14 amino acids. V was clipped by 9 bases and J by 3 bases; unmatched bases: 4. CDR3 sequence reads: CASTGTSGYNEQFF. CDR3 DNA: TGCGCCAGTACCGGGACTAGCGGCTACAATGAGCAGTTCTTC.

For this clone: This sample also contains other DNA sequences that code for the same CDR3. The V and J genes are TRBV28 and TRBJ2-7; a possible D gene is TRBD1 (6 bases). Germline CDR1 and CDR2: MDHEN and SYDVKM. The CDR3 contains 14 residues. The V gene lost 3 bases and the J gene lost 2 bases, with 11 bases spanning the gap. This chain's CDR3 is CASSFGTGPYEQYF. CDR3 bases: TGTGCCAGCAGTTTCGGAACAGGGCCCTACGAGCAGTACTTC.

V is TRBV9 and J is TRBJ2-5; 10 bases line up with TRBD2. J lost 4 bases, V lost 5 bases, and 5 bases had no gene match. Germline V gene lookup returns CDR1 SGDLS and CDR2 YYNGEE. The length of the CDR3 is 14 residues. The CDR3 bases are TGTGCCAGCAGTCTAGCGGGGGCCCGAGAGACCCAGTACTTC. Translation: CASSLAGARETQYF.